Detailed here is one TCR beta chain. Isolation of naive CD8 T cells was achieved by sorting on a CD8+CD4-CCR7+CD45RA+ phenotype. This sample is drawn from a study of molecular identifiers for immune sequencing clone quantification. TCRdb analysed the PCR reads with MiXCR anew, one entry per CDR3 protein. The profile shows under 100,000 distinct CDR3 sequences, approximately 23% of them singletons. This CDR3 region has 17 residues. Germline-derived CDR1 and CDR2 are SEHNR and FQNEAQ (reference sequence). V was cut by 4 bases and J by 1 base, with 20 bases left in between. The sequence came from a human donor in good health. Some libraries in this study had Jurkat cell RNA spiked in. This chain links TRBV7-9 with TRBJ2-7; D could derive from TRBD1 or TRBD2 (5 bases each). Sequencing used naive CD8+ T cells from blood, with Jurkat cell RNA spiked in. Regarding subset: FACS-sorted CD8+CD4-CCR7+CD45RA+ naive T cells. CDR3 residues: CASSWGLVEDTSYEQYF. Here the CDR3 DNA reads TGTGCCAGCAGCTGGGGGTTGGTGGAGGACACTTCCTACGAGCAGTACTTC. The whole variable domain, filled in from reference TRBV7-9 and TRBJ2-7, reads DTGVSQNPRHKITKRGQNVTFRCDPISEHNRLYWYRQTLGQGPEFLTYFQNEAQLEKSRLLSDRFSAERPKGSFSTLEIQRTEQGDSAMYLCASSWGLVEDTSYEQYFGPGTRLTVT.